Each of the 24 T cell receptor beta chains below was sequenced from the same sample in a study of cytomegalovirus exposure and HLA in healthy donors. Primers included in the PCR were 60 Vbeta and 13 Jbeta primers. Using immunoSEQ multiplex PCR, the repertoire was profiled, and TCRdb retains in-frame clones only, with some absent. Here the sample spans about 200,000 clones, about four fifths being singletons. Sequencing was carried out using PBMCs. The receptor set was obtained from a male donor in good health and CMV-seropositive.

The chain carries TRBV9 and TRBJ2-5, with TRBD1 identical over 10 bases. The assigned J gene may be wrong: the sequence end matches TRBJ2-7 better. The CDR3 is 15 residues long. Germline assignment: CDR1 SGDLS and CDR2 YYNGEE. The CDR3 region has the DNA TGTGCCAGCAGCGAAGGACAGGGGGGACCCTACGAGCAGTACTTC. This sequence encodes CASSEGQGGPYEQYF.

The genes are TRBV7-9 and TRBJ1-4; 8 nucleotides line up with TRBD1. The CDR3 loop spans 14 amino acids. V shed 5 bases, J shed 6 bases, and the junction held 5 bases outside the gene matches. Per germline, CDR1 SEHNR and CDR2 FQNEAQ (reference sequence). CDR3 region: CASSPGGAHEKLFF. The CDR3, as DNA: TGTGCCAGCAGCCCAGGGGGCGCCCATGAAAAACTGTTTTTT. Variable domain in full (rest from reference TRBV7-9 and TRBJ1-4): DTGVSQNPRHKITKRGQNVTFRCDPISEHNRLYWYRQTLGQGPEFLTYFQNEAQLEKSRLLSDRFSAERPKGSFSTLEIQRTEQGDSAMYLCASSPGGAHEKLFFGSGTQLSVL.

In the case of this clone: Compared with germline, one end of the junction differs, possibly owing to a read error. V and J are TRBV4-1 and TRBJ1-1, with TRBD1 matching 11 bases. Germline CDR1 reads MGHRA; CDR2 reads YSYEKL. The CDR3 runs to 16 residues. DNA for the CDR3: TGCGTCAGCAGCCAAGCCCCGGGGACAGGGGGAACTGAAGCTTTCTTT. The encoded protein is CVSSQAPGTGGTEAFF.

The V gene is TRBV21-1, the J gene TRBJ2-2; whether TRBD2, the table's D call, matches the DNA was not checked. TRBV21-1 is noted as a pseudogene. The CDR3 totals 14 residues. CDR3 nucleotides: TGTGCCAGCAGCAAACTGGGGAGCACCGGGGAGCTGTTTTTT. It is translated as CASSKLGSTGELFF.

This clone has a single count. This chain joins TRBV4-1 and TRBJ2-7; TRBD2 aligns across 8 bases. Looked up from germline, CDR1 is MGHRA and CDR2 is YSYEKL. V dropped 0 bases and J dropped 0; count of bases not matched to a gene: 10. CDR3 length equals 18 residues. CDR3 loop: CASSQDPPGGSLSYEQYF. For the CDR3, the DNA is TGCGCCAGCAGCCAAGATCCGCCGGGAGGGAGTCTCTCCTACGAGCAGTACTTC.

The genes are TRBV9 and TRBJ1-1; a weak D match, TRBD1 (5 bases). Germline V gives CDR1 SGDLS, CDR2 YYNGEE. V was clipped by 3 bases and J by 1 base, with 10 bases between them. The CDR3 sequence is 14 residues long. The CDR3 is CASSATTANTEAFF. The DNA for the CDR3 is TGTGCCAGCAGCGCCACGACAGCGAACACTGAAGCTTTCTTT.

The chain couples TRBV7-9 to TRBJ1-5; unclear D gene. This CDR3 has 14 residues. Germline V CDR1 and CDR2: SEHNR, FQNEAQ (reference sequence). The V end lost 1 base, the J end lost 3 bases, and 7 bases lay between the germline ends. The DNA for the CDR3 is TGTGCCAGCAGCTTAGGCGGGATCAATCAGCCCCAGCATTTT. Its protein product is CASSLGGINQPQHF.

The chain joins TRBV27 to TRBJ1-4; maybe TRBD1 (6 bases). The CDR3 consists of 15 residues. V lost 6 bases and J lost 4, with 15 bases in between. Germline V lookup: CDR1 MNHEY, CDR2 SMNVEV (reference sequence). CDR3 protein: CASRALGQINEKLFF. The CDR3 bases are TGTGCCAGCAGGGCCTTAGGACAGATTAATGAAAAACTGTTTTTT. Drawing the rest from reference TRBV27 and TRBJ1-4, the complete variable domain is EAQVTQNPRYLITVTGKKLTVTCSQNMNHEYMSWYRQDPGLGLRQIYYSMNVEVTDKGDVPEGYKVSRKEKRNFPLILESPSPNQTSLYFCASRALGQINEKLFFGSGTQLSVL.

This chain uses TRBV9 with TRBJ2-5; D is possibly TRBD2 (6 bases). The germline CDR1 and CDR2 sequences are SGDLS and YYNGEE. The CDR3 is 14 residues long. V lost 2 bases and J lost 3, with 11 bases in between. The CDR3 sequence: CASSVGGFEETQYF. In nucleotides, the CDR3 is TGTGCCAGCAGCGTCGGGGGATTCGAAGAGACCCAGTACTTC.

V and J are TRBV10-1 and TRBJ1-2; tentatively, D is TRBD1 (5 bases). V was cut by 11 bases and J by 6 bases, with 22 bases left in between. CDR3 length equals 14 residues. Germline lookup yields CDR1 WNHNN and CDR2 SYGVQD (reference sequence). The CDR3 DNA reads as TGCGCCCACAATACCCCGGGGGGTGACGATGGCTACACCTTC. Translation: CAHNTPGGDDGYTF.

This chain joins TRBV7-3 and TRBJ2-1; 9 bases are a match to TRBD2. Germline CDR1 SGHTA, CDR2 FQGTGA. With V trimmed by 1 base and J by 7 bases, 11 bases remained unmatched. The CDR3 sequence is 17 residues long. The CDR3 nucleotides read TGTGCCAGCAGCTTAAGTCGGGGCGGGGGGGTAAGAAATGAGCAGTTCTTC. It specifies CASSLSRGGGVRNEQFF. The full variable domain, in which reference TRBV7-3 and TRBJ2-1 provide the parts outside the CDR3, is GAGVSQTPSNKVTEKGKYVELRCDPISGHTALYWYRQSLGQGPEFLIYFQGTGAADDSGLPNDRFFAVRPEGSVSTLKIQRTERGDSAVYLCASSLSRGGGVRNEQFFGPGTRLTVL.

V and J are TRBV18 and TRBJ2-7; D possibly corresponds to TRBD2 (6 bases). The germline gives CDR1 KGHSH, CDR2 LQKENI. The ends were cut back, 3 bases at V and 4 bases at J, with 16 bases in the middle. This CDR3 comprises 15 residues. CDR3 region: CASSPGGITPYEQYF. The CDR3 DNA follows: TGTGCCAGCTCACCTGGCGGGATTACCCCTTACGAGCAGTACTTC. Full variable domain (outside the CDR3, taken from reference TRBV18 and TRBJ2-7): NAGVMQNPRHLVRRRGQEARLRCSPMKGHSHVYWYRQLPEEGLKFMVYLQKENIIDESGMPKERFSAEFPKEGPSILRIQQVVRGDSAAYFCASSPGGITPYEQYFGPGTRLTVT.

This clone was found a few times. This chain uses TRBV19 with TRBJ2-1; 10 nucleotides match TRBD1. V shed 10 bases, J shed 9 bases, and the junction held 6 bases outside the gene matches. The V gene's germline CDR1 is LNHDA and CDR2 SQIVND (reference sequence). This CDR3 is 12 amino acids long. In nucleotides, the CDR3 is TGTGCCACCCGACAGGGGGCTGTTGAGCAGTTCTTC. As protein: CATRQGAVEQFF.

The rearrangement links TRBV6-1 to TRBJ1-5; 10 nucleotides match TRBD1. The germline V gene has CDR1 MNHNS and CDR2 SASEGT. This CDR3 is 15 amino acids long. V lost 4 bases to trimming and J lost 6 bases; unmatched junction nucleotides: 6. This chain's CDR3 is CASSGGQGSGQPQHF. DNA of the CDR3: TGTGCCAGCAGTGGGGGACAGGGGAGCGGTCAGCCCCAGCATTTT.

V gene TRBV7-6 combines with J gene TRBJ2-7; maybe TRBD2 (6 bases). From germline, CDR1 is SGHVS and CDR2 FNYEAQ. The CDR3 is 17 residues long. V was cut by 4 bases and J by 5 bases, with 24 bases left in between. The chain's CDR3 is CASSSQKTRSKGDEQYF. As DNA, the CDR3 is TGTGCCAGCAGCTCCCAGAAGACTAGGTCAAAGGGAGACGAGCAGTACTTC.

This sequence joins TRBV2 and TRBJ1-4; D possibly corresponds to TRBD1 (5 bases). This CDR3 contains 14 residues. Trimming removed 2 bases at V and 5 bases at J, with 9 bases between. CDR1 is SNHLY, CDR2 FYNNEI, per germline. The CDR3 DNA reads TGTGCCAGCAGTGAACAGGGCCCGAATGAAAAACTGTTTTTT. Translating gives CASSEQGPNEKLFF.

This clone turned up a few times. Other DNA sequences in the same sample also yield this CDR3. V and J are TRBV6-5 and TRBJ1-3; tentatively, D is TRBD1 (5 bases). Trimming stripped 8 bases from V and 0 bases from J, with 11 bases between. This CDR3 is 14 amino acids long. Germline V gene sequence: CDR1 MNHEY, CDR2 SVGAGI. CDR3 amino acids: CASRLGVSGNTIYF. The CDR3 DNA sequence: TGTGCCAGCCGCTTAGGGGTCTCTGGAAACACCATATATTTT.

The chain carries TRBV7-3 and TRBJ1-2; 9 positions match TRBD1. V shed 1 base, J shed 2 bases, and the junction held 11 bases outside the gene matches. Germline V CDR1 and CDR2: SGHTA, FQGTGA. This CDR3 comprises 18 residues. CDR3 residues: CASSLRPGTGPLNYGYTF. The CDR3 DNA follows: TGTGCCAGCAGCTTAAGACCCGGGACAGGGCCTTTGAACTATGGCTACACCTTC.

CDR3: CSSRLAGGPIQETQYF. CDR3 coding DNA: TGCAGCTCTAGACTAGCGGGAGGGCCCATTCAAGAGACCCAGTACTTC. The chain has TRBV29-1 and TRBJ2-5; TRBD2 agrees at 14 bases. The CDR3 loop spans 16 amino acids. Germline CDR1 is SQVTM and CDR2 is ANQGSEA. V dropped 8 bases and J dropped 2; count of bases not matched to a gene: 10.

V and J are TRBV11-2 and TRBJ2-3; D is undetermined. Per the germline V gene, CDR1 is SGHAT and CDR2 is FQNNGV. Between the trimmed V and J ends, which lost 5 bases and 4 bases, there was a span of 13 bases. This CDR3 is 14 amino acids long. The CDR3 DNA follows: TGTGCCAGCAGCCCGCTAGATTCTCCAGATACGCAGTATTTT. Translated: CASSPLDSPDTQYF. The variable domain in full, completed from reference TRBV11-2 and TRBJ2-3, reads EAGVAQSPRYKIIEKRQSVAFWCNPISGHATLYWYQQILGQGPKLLIQFQNNGVVDDSQLPKDRFSAERLKGVDSTLKIQPAKLEDSAVYLCASSPLDSPDTQYFGPGTRLTVL.

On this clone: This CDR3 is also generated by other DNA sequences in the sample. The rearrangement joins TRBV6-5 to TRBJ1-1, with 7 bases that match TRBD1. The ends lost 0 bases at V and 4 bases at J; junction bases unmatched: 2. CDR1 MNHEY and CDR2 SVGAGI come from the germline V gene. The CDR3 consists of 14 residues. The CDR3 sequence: CASSYSPGGTEAFF. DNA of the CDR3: TGTGCCAGCAGTTACTCTCCAGGGGGCACTGAAGCTTTCTTT.

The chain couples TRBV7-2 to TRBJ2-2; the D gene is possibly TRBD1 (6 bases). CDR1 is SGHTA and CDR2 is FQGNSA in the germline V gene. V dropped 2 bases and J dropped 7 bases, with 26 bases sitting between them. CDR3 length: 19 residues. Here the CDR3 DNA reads TGTGCCAGCAGCTTACCGTTACCAAACCCGATCTGGGGGCACGGGGAGCTGTTTTTT. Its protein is CASSLPLPNPIWGHGELFF.

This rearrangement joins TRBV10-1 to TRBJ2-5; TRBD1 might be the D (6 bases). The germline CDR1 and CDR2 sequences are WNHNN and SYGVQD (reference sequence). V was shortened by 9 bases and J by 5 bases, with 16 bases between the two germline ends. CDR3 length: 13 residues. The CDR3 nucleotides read TGCGCCAGACCGGGACACAGAGGGGAGACCCAGTACTTC. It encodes CARPGHRGETQYF.

The CDR3 here is CASSIDPGGFTEAFF. CDR3 DNA: TGTGCCAGTAGTATAGACCCAGGGGGCTTCACTGAAGCTTTCTTT. The rearrangement links TRBV19 to TRBJ1-1; 8 nucleotides match TRBD1. There are 15 residues in the CDR3. V dropped 0 bases and J dropped 4; count of bases not matched to a gene: 4. The V gene's germline CDR1 is LNHDA and CDR2 SQIVND (reference sequence).